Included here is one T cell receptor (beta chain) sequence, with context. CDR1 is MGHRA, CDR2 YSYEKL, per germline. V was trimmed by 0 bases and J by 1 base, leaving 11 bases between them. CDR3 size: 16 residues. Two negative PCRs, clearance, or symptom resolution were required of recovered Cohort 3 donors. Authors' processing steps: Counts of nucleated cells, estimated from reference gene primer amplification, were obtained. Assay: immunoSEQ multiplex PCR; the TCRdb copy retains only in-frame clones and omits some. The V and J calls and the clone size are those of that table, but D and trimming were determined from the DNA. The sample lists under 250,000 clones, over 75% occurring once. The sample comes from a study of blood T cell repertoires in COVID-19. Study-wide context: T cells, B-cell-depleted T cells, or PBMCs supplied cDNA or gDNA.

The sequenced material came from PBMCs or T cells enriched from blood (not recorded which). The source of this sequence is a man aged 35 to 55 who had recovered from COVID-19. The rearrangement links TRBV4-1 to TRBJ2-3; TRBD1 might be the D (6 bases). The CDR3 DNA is TGCGCCAGCAGCCAAGAGTACAGGGTGGGCACAGATACGCAGTATTTT. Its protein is CASSQEYRVGTDTQYF.